Described below is a single T cell receptor beta chain sequence and its context. These data come from a study of blood T cell repertoires in COVID-19. Authors' analysis steps: Nucleated cell number was recorded as an estimate derived from reference gene primer amplification. Using immunoSEQ multiplex PCR, the repertoire was profiled, and TCRdb retains in-frame clones only, with some absent. V and J calls and clone size come straight from that table; D and trimming were deduced from the DNA. This table holds about 200,000 clones, about 82% found once. The V segment lost 5 bases and the J segment 5 bases; nucleotides outside the gene matches: 10. Germline V gives CDR1 PRHDT, CDR2 FYEKMQ (reference sequence). This CDR3 contains 16 residues.

The TCR originated in a man in his forties or fifties with acute COVID-19. The rearrangement joins TRBV13 to TRBJ2-2, with 8 bases aligning to TRBD2. The sample comprised PBMCs or T cells enriched from blood (not recorded which). As DNA, the CDR3 is TGTGCCAGCAGCGAACGGCCGGGAGGGGGGACCGGGGAGCTGTTTTTT. Protein: CASSERPGGGTGELFF.